Listed here is a single T cell receptor beta chain. Its binding antigen is unknown. One junction end disagrees with the germline gene, perhaps due to a read error. These data come from a study of blood T cell repertoires in COVID-19 (TCRdb year 2020). About the study as a whole: Samples from collaborators originated in the United States, Italy and Spain and spanned both the acute and convalescent phases of COVID-19. The material from the prospective study consisted of cDNA or gDNA derived from T cells, B-cell-depleted T cells, or PBMCs. The dataset comprised deeply sampled blood TCRbeta repertoires from subjects exposed to, actively infected with, or recovered from COVID-19. A freely available public database, intended as a resource for researchers studying the immune response to SARS-CoV-2, is where the repertoires were released. The samples were drawn from two sources: the first 160 participants of the ongoing ImmuneRACE study, and approximately 1,300 subjects contributed by 6 global collaborators. The sample metadata nearly always contained a de-identified subject ID, COVID-19 status, age in years and sex. HLA class I and class II types, where available, came from metadata supplied by the sample provider rather than from assay-based typing.

TCRbeta CDR3 regions were amplified from genomic DNA using the immunoSEQ Assay, a bias-controlled multiplex PCR. The source study handled its data this way. Within the assay, amplification of reference gene primers was used to estimate how many nucleated cells each sample contained. Sequence reads were collapsed and filtered to measure the absolute abundance of every unique TCRbeta CDR3 rearrangement. For each sample, productive Simpson clonality was calculated by taking the square root of Simpson's diversity index across productive rearrangements. Here the immuneACCESS table is served through TCRdb, limited to in-frame sequences with V and J called. Missing clones are a known gap in these copies; in checked studies unresolved V genes cover under half, and the rest lacks a known reason. That table supplies the V and J calls and clone size; D and trimming were determined from the DNA. For this sample there are around 100,000 clones; approximately 92% appear just once. Jointly, the top ten make up roughly 32% of the sample.

Collaborating institutions collected whole blood in K2EDTA tubes following their own protocols. Collaborator samples were shipped for TCRbeta analysis as frozen whole blood, isolated PBMCs, or DNA extracted from either sample type. The CDR1 and CDR2 encoded by the germline V gene are MNHNS and SASEGT. From the cysteine up to the phenylalanine, the CDR3 has a length of 15 residues. Solely the CDR3 DNA is kept, with 45 bases framed from the first base. What the work shows at the level of the full study, not this receptor alone: The quantity of clinical and demographic metadata differed by source and by participant and was supplied without curation.

The V and J genes are TRBV6-1 and TRBJ2-6, and perhaps TRBD1 as D gene, on 6 matching bases. The sample consisted of peripheral blood. This receptor was obtained from a woman of 80 years or more with acute or convalescent COVID-19. The DNA is as follows: TGTGCCAGCTGTGATGGGGGCGGTGGGGCCAACGTCCTGACTTTC. It specifies CASCDGGGGANVLTF.